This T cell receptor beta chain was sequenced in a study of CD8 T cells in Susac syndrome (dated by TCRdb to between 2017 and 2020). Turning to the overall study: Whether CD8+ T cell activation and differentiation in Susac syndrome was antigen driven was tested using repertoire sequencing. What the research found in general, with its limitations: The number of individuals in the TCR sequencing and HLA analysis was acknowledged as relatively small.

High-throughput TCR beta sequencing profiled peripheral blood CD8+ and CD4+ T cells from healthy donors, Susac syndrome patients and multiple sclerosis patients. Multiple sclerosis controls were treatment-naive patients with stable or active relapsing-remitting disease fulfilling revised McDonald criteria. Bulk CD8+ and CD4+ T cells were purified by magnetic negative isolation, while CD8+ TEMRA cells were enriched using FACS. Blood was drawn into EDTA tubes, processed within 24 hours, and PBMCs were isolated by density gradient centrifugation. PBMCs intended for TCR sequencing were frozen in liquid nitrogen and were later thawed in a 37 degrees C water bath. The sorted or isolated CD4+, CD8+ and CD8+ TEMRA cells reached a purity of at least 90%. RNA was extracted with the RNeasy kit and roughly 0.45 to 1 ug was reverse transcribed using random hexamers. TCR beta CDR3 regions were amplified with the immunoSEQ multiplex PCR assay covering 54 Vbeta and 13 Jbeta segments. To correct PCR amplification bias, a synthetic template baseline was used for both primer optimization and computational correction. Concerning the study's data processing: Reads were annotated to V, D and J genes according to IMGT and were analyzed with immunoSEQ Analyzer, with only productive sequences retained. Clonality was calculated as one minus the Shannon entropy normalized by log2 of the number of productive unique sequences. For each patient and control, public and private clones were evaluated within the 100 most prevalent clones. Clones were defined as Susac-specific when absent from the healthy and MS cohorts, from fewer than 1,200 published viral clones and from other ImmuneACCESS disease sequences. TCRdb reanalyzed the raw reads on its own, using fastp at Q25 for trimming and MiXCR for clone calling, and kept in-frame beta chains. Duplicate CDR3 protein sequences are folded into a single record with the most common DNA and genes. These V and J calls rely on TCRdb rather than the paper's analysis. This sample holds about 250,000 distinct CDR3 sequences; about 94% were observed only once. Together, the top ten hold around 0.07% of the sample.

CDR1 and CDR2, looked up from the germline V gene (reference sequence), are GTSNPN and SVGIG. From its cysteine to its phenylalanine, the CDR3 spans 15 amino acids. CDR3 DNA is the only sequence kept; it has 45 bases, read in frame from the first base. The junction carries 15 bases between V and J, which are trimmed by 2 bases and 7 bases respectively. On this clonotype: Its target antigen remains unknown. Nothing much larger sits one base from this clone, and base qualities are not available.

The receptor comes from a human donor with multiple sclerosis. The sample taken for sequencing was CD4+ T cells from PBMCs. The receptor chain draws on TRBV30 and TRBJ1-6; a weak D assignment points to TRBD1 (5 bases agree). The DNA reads TGTGCCTGGAGTCCGACTCTCTGGGGGAATTCACCCCTCCACTTT. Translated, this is CAWSPTLWGNSPLHF.